This entry lists 21 T cell receptor beta chains sequenced from one sample in a study of control samples from healthy donors and cancer patients. Profiled with immunoSEQ multiplex PCR; TCRdb holds only in-frame clones, not every one. The sample carries about 75,000 clones, roughly 94% recorded once. The specimen sequenced was blood. The receptors come from a woman between 40 and 50 years old in good health.

Here the CDR3 reads CAWSPGLGESSEQFF. The CDR3 DNA sequence: TGTGCCTGGAGTCCGGGACTAGGGGAATCCAGTGAGCAGTTCTTC. The V call is TRBV30, the J call TRBJ2-1; 8 bases fit TRBD2. This CDR3 contains 15 residues. CDR1 and CDR2 (germline): GTSNPN, SVGIG (reference sequence). V lost 2 bases, J lost 9 bases, and 12 bases stayed unmatched.

This sequence joins TRBV15 and TRBJ1-3, with a possible D match to TRBD1 (6 bases). V was clipped by 1 base and J by 2 bases, with 6 bases between them. Per the germline V gene, CDR1 is LNHNV and CDR2 is YYDKDF (reference sequence). The CDR3 is 14 residues long. CDR3 in amino acids: CATSRAGAGNTIYF. Written as DNA, the CDR3 is TGTGCCACCAGCAGAGCAGGGGCTGGAAACACCATATATTTT.

The J gene is TRBJ1-5, the V gene TRBV4-1; possible D gene TRBD1, 6 bases. V gave up 1 base and J gave up 7 bases, with 11 bases separating them. Germline V gene sequence: CDR1 MGHRA, CDR2 YSYEKL. This CDR3 has 14 residues. This CDR3 is CASSQVTQGQPQHF. CDR3 coding DNA: TGCGCCAGCAGCCAAGTAACACAGGGCCAGCCCCAGCATTTT.

The chain couples TRBV9 to TRBJ2-1; TRBD2 is a possible D gene (6 bases). The CDR3 loop spans 16 amino acids. The germline V gene has CDR1 SGDLS and CDR2 YYNGEE. Trimming took off 3 bases at V and 3 bases at J, with 16 bases between the two ends. CDR3 region: CASSAHGGNFYNEQFF. The CDR3 DNA reads as TGTGCCAGCAGCGCCCACGGGGGAAATTTCTACAATGAGCAGTTCTTC. Full variable domain (rest looked up from reference TRBV9 and TRBJ2-1): DSGVTQTPKHLITATGQRVTLRCSPRSGDLSVYWYQQSLDQGLQFLIQYYNGEERAKGNILERFSAQQFPDLHSELNLSSLELGDSALYFCASSAHGGNFYNEQFFGPGTRLTVL.

The CDR3 spells CASSLRGVAGGETQYF. The CDR3, as DNA: TGTGCCAGCAGCTTGAGGGGGGTCGCAGGAGGGGAGACCCAGTACTTC. The chain links TRBV5-6 to TRBJ2-5; D could derive from TRBD1 or TRBD2 (6 bases each). Trimming stripped 1 base from V and 5 bases from J, with 18 bases between. This CDR3 is built from 16 residues. CDR1 and CDR2 (germline): SGHDT, YYEEEE.

This chain joins TRBV20-1 and TRBJ2-5; D uncertain. The CDR3 totals 12 residues. The germline V gene has CDR1 DFQATT and CDR2 SNEGSKA (reference sequence). Trimming took 3 bases from V and 3 from J, leaving 8 bases between them. The CDR3: CSASGVEETQYF. The CDR3 nucleotides read TGCAGTGCTAGTGGGGTTGAAGAGACCCAGTACTTC.

The gene calls are TRBV24-1 and TRBJ2-2; TRBD1 matches 7 bases. This CDR3 is 16 amino acids long. V lost 5 bases to trimming and J lost 5 bases; unmatched junction nucleotides: 10. Germline V lookup: CDR1 KGHDR, CDR2 SFDVKD. CDR3: CATSGNRDSLTGELFF. The CDR3 region has the DNA TGTGCCACCAGTGGAAACCGGGACAGCTTGACCGGGGAGCTGTTTTTT.

The chain is built from TRBV19 and TRBJ2-2, with D perhaps TRBD1 (6 bases). V dropped 4 bases and J dropped 1 base, with 10 bases sitting between them. Germline CDR1 LNHDA, CDR2 SQIVND (reference sequence). The CDR3 is made up of 15 amino acids. The CDR3 loop is CASSNPGQNTGELFF. The CDR3 nucleotides are TGTGCCAGTAGTAACCCGGGACAGAACACCGGGGAGCTGTTTTTT.

The V and J genes are TRBV6-2 or TRBV6-3 and TRBJ1-3; a possible D gene is TRBD1 (5 bases). This CDR3 has 15 amino acids. CDR1 is MNHEY, CDR2 SVGEGT, per germline. Trimming shortened V by 2 bases and J by 0 bases, and 8 bases separated the two germline ends. CDR3 coding DNA: TGTGCCAGCAGTTACGGGACCTCCTCTGGAAACACCATATATTTT. Its translation is CASSYGTSSGNTIYF.

Written as DNA, the CDR3 is TGCGCCAGCAGCTTGGCGCTAGCGGAGCAAGAGACCCAGTACTTC. Amino acid sequence: CASSLALAEQETQYF. The V and J genes are TRBV5-1 and TRBJ2-5, with 7 nucleotides matching TRBD2. The J segment lost 2 bases and the V segment lost 0 bases, leaving 4 bases of the junction unmatched. The CDR3 runs to 15 residues. Germline CDR1 reads SGHRS; CDR2 reads YFSETQ.

J is TRBJ2-2 and V is TRBV3-1 (or the pseudogene TRBV3-2); 14 bases map to TRBD2. Germline lookup yields CDR1 LGHDT and CDR2 YNNKEL (reference sequence). The CDR3 totals 17 residues. Germline trimming cut 1 base from V and 5 bases from J; bases unmatched to any gene: 3. The CDR3 DNA sequence: TGTGCCAGCAGCCAAGGGGGGACTAGCGGGAGAACCGGGGAGCTGTTTTTT. This gives the protein CASSQGGTSGRTGELFF.

V is TRBV5-1 and J is TRBJ2-7, with TRBD2 matching 14 bases. The CDR3 loop spans 14 amino acids. Per the germline V gene, CDR1 is SGHRS and CDR2 is YFSETQ. V trimming: 4 bases; J trimming: 5 bases; junction bases outside the gene matches: 2. CDR3 loop: CASSPGLAGDEQYF. In nucleotides, the CDR3 is TGCGCCAGCAGCCCGGGACTAGCGGGAGACGAGCAGTACTTC.

The V and J genes are TRBV4-2 and TRBJ2-6; possible D gene TRBD1, 7 bases. CDR3 size: 16 residues. CDR1 is LGHNA, CDR2 YNFKEQ, per germline. Trimming pared 3 bases from V and 3 bases from J, leaving 12 bases between. The CDR3: CASSQAGGYGANVLTF. The CDR3, as DNA: TGTGCCAGCAGCCAGGCAGGGGGGTATGGGGCCAACGTCCTGACTTTC.

The chain employs TRBV27 and TRBJ1-6; D gene uncertain. The CDR3 totals 15 residues. The ends were cut back, 5 bases at V and 7 bases at J, with 15 bases in the middle. Germline V gives CDR1 MNHEY, CDR2 SMNVEV (reference sequence). The CDR3 here is CASSTSPPGNSPLHF. In nucleotides, the CDR3 is TGTGCCAGCAGTACCTCCCCGCCGGGGAATTCACCCCTCCACTTT.

The chain combines TRBV7-9 with TRBJ2-4, with 7 bases lining up with TRBD2. The V gene end was trimmed by 1 base and the J gene end by 0 bases; junction bases not matched to a gene: 6. CDR1 is SEHNR, CDR2 FQNEAQ, per germline (reference sequence). This CDR3 comprises 17 residues. This CDR3 is CASSLGPLAVAKNIQYF. CDR3 coding DNA: TGTGCCAGCAGCTTAGGTCCGCTAGCGGTAGCCAAAAACATTCAGTACTTC.

This chain joins TRBV9 and TRBJ1-6, with D maybe TRBD1 (5 bases). Germline lookup yields CDR1 SGDLS and CDR2 YYNGEE. V lost 4 bases, J lost 2 bases, and 13 bases lay in between. The CDR3 loop spans 16 amino acids. The DNA for the CDR3 is TGTGCCAGCAGCCTCATGGACATCACCTATAATTCACCCCTCCACTTT. As protein: CASSLMDITYNSPLHF. Variable domain in full (rest from reference TRBV9 and TRBJ1-6): DSGVTQTPKHLITATGQRVTLRCSPRSGDLSVYWYQQSLDQGLQFLIQYYNGEERAKGNILERFSAQQFPDLHSELNLSSLELGDSALYFCASSLMDITYNSPLHFGNGTRLTVT.

This clone has just one count. The chain combines TRBV28 with TRBJ1-6, with a tentative D call TRBD1 (5 bases). Germline V gene data show CDR1 as MDHEN and CDR2 as SYDVKM. The length of the CDR3 is 14 residues. V was trimmed by 8 bases and J by 4 bases, leaving 12 bases between them. The CDR3, as DNA: TGTGCCAGCTCGGGGGGGGATTATAATTCACCCCTCCACTTT. It translates to CASSGGDYNSPLHF.

The chain is built from TRBV24-1 and TRBJ2-2, with D possibly matching TRBD2 (7 bases). Per germline, CDR1 KGHDR and CDR2 SFDVKD. CDR3 size: 18 residues. V shed 3 bases and J shed 7 bases, with 23 bases lying between them. CDR3 amino acids: CATSDGLGGRRESGELFF. As DNA, the CDR3 is TGTGCCACCAGTGATGGACTCGGGGGGCGCAGGGAGAGCGGGGAGCTGTTTTTT.

This sequence joins TRBV18 and TRBJ2-5; the D is unclear. Germline V gene sequence: CDR1 KGHSH, CDR2 LQKENI. V dropped 2 bases and J dropped 2 bases, with 6 bases sitting between them. The CDR3 length is 13 residues. CDR3: CASSPGEQETQYF. CDR3 nucleotide sequence: TGTGCCAGCTCACCAGGGGAACAAGAGACCCAGTACTTC.

V gene TRBV10-3 combines with J gene TRBJ2-2, with 7 bases that match TRBD1. V lost 6 bases to trimming and J lost 2 bases; unmatched junction nucleotides: 6. The CDR3 loop spans 15 amino acids. The V gene's germline CDR1 is ENHRY and CDR2 SYGVKD. CDR3 region: CAIRTGTANTGELFF. The CDR3, as DNA: TGTGCCATCAGGACCGGGACAGCAAACACCGGGGAGCTGTTTTTT.

This chain links TRBV5-4 with TRBJ1-1; D unresolved. This CDR3 has 14 residues. V was pared by 1 base and J by 5 bases, with 12 bases between. CDR1 is SGHNT and CDR2 is YYREEE in the germline V gene (reference sequence). CDR3 in amino acids: CASSLTTKGTEAFF. DNA for the CDR3: TGTGCCAGCAGCTTGACGACTAAGGGAACTGAAGCTTTCTTT.